A selection of T cell receptor beta chains follows, all from one sample in a study of human T cells and chemical hapten exposure. MiXCR, applied by TCRdb to the RACE reads, yields one record per CDR3 protein. The table includes just over 350,000 distinct CDR3 sequences, roughly 6.3% detected once. Specimen: whole blood, collected in connection with sensitization to the hapten diphenylcyclopropenone (DPC). The source of these receptors is a woman between 18 and 29 years old with alopecia areata. Some clones in this sample may be carry-over from other donors' samples. Each CDR3 is given with its conserved first and last residue. D genes are given only for firm matches. Expanded clones are given a class, and other clones once, few, many or no size at all.

CDR3,DNA,D,J,size,V
CASSMNTGLGSYEQYF,TGTGCCAGTAGTATGAACACGGGACTAGGATCCTACGAGCAGTACTTC,TRBD2,TRBJ2-7,few,TRBV19
CASSLSAGNTEAFF,TGTGCCAGCAGCTTGTCCGCGGGGAACACTGAAGCTTTCTTT,.,TRBJ1-1,few,TRBV5-4
CASSEEFRGQYF,TGTGCCAGCAGTGAAGAGTTCCGAGGCCAGTACTTC,.,TRBJ2-7,.,TRBV6-1
CASSEPTAGNYEQYF,TGTGCCAGCAGTGAACCGACAGCGGGGAATTACGAGCAGTACTTC,TRBD2,TRBJ2-7,many,TRBV12-3/TRBV12-4
CASIFSGAYNEQFF,TGTGCCAGCATTTTTAGCGGGGCATACAATGAGCAGTTCTTC,TRBD2,TRBJ2-1,many,TRBV12-3/TRBV12-4
CASTLVRGGEPQHF,TGTGCCAGCACCCTAGTCAGGGGTGGCGAGCCCCAGCATTTT,.,TRBJ1-5,few,TRBV2
CSVGPDRENYGYTF,TGCAGCGTTGGCCCGGACAGGGAGAACTATGGCTACACCTTC,TRBD1,TRBJ1-2,many,TRBV29-1
CASSPRDNRFSFGYTF,TGTGCCAGCAGTCCGCGAGACAACCGCTTCTCCTTCGGCTACACCTTC,.,TRBJ1-2,.,TRBV6-2/TRBV6-3
CASGGEIMNTEAFF,TGTGCTAGTGGTGGGGAGATCATGAACACTGAAGCTTTCTTT,.,TRBJ1-1,few,TRBV12-5
CASSVDPDSEAFF,TGTGCCAGCAGCGTAGATCCGGACAGTGAAGCTTTCTTT,.,TRBJ1-1,many,TRBV9
CASSRSRLAGATKDNEQFF,TGTGCCAGCAGCCGAAGCCGACTAGCGGGGGCCACTAAAGACAATGAGCAGTTCTTC,TRBD2,TRBJ2-1,.,TRBV6-2/TRBV6-3
CASSYLGYPTYNEQFF,TGTGCCAGCAGTTACCTGGGATACCCCACCTACAATGAGCAGTTCTTC,.,TRBJ2-1,many,TRBV6-2/TRBV6-3
CASSLDGINAQHF,TGCGCCAGCAGCTTGGACGGGATAAACGCCCAGCATTTT,.,TRBJ1-5,many,TRBV5-1
CSARPGQANTEAFF,TGCAGTGCCCGTCCGGGGCAGGCGAATACTGAAGCTTTCTTT,.,TRBJ1-1,many,TRBV20-1
CASSSNPLAYNEQFF,TGTGCCAGCAGTTCGAATCCTCTCGCGTACAATGAGCAGTTCTTC,.,TRBJ2-1,few,TRBV12-3/TRBV12-4
CSAEGTGGASSTDTQYF,TGCAGTGCTGAAGGGACAGGGGGCGCCTCGTCTACAGATACGCAGTATTTT,TRBD1,TRBJ2-3,few,TRBV20-1
CASSLSPEPPLHF,TGTGCCAGCAGTTTATCCCCAGAGCCACCCCTCCACTTT,.,TRBJ1-6,few,TRBV12-3/TRBV12-4
CASSYNREDYNSPLHF,TGTGCCAGCAGCTATAACCGGGAAGACTATAATTCACCCCTCCACTTT,.,TRBJ1-6,few,TRBV6-1
CASSPGGHEQYF,TGTGCCAGCAGCCCAGGGGGGCACGAGCAGTACTTC,.,TRBJ2-7,many,TRBV7-3
CASKPQGNEKLFF,TGTGCCAGCAAACCACAGGGGAATGAAAAACTGTTTTTT,TRBD1,TRBJ1-4,.,TRBV27